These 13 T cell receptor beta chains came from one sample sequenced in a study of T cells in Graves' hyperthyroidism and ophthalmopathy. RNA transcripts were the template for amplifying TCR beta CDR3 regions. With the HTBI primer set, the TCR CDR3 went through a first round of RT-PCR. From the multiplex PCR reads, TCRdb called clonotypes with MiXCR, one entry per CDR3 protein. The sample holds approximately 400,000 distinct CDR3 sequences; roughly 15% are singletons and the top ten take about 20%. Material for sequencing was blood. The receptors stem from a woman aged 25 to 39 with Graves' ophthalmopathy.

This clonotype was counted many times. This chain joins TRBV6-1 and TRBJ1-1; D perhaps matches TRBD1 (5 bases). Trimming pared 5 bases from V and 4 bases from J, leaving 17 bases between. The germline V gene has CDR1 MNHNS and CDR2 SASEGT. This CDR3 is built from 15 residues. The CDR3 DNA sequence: TGTGCCAGCAGTTGGAACGGGGCGGAGGCCACTGAAGCTTTCTTT. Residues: CASSWNGAEATEAFF.

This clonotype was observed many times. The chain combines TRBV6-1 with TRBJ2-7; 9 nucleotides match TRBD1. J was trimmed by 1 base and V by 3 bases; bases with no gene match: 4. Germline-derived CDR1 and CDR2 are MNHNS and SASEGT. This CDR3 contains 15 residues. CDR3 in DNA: TGTGCCAGCAGTGATGCCGGGACAGGGTCCTACGAGCAGTACTTC. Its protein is CASSDAGTGSYEQYF.

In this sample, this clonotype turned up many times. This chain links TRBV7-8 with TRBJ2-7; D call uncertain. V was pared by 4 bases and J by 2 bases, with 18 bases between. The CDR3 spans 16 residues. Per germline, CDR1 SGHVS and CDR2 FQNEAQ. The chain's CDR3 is CASSSGPVGPTYEQYF. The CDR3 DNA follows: TGTGCCAGCAGCTCCGGCCCGGTAGGGCCGACCTACGAGCAGTACTTC.

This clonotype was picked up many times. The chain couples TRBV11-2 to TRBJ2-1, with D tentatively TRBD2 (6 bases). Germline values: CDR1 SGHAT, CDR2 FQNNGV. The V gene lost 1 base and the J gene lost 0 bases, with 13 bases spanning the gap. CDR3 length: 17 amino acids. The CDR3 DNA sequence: TGTGCCAGCAGCTTAGCCGGGACTGTTTACTCCTACAATGAGCAGTTCTTC. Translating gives CASSLAGTVYSYNEQFF.

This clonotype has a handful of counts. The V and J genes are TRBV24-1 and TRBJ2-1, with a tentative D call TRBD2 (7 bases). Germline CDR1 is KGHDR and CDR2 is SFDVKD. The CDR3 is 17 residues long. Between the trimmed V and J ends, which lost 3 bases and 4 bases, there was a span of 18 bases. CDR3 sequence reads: CATSDSGTWGAYNEQFF. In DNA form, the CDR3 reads TGTGCCACCAGTGATAGCGGGACATGGGGTGCTTACAATGAGCAGTTCTTC.

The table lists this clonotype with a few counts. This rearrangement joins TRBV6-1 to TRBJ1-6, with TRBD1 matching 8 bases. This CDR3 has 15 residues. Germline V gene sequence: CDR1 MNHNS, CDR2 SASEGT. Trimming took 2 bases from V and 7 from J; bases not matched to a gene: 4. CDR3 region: CASSERGQGNSPLHF. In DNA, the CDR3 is TGTGCCAGCAGTGAACGTGGACAGGGAAATTCACCCCTCCACTTT.

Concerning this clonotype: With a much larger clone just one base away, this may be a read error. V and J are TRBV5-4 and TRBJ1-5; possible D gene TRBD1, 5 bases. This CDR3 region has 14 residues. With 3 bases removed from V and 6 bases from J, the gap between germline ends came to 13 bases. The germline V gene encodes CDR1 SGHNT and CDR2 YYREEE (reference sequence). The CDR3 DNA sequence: TGTGCCAGCAGCTCGGACGCAACAGGTCAGCCCCAGCATTTT. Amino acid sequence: CASSSDATGQPQHF.

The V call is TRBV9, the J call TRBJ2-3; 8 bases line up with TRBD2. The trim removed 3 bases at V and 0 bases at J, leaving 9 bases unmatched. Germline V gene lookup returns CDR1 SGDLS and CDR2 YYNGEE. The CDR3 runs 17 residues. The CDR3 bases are TGTGCCAGCAGCGACCCCCGGGGGGGGGGGAGCACAGATACGCAGTATTTT. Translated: CASSDPRGGGSTDTQYF.

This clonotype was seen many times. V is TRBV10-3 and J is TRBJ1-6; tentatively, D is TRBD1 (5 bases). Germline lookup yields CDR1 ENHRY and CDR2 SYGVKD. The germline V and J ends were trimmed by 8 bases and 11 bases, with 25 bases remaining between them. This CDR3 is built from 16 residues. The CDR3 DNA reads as TGTGCCATCTCCAAGGGAGGGAGAAGGGACGTAACACCCCTCCACTTT. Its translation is CAISKGGRRDVTPLHF.

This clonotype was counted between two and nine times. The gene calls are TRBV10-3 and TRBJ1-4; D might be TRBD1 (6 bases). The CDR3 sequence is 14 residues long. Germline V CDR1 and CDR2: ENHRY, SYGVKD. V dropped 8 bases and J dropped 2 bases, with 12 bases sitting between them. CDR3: CAIRRGVTNEKLFF. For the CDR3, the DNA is TGTGCCATCCGGAGGGGGGTGACTAATGAAAAACTGTTTTTT.

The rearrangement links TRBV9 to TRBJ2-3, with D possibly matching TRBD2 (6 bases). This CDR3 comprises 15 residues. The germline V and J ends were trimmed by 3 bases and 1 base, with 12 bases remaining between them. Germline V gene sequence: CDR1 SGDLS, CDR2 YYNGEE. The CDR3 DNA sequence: TGTGCCAGCAGCGCATTGGAGGGAGGCACAGATACGCAGTATTTT. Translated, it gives CASSALEGGTDTQYF.

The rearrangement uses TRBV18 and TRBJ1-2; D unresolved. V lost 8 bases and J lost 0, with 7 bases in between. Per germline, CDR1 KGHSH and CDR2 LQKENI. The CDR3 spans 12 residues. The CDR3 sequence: CASGFSNYGYTF. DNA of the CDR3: TGTGCCAGCGGGTTCTCTAACTATGGCTACACCTTC.

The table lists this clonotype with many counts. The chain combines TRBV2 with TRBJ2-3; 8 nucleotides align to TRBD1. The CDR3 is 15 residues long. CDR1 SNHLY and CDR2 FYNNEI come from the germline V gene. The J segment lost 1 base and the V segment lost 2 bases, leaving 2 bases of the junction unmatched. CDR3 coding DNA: TGTGCCAGCAGTGAACCGGGACAGGGCACAGATACGCAGTATTTT. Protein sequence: CASSEPGQGTDTQYF.